This is a list of T cell receptor beta chains from one sample in a study of blood T cell repertoires in COVID-19. Clones were read by immunoSEQ multiplex PCR, and TCRdb kept only the in-frame ones, dropping some. The table shows roughly 86,000 clones, with approximately 86% occurring only once. The specimen was peripheral blood. These receptors were taken from a middle-aged man with acute or convalescent COVID-19. The CDR3 runs from the conserved cysteine through the conserved F or W. D genes are given only for firm matches. Clone size is not always given. Where it is, it says once, few, many or a class for expanded clones.

abundance,d_gene,v_gene,j_gene,CDR3aa,CDR3nt
.,.,TRBV12-5,TRBJ1-1,CASGLVHPGDTEAFF,TGTGCTAGTGGTTTGGTACACCCGGGGGACACTGAAGCTTTCTTT
.,.,TRBV19,TRBJ2-6,CASTSPRTESPTSGANVLTF,TGTGCCAGTACCTCACCGAGGACAGAGAGCCCGACCTCTGGGGCCAACGTCCTGACTTTC
.,TRBD1,TRBV7-8,TRBJ1-1,CASSQTGENTEAFF,TGTGCCAGCAGCCAGACAGGGGAAAACACTGAAGCTTTCTTT
many,TRBD1,TRBV27,TRBJ1-6,CASSPSGTAWGPLHF,TGTGCCAGCAGTCCATCAGGGACAGCATGGGGACCCCTCCACTTT
.,TRBD1,TRBV5-1,TRBJ2-5,CASSPWTGGGLETQYF,TGCGCCAGCAGCCCGTGGACAGGGGGAGGTTTGGAGACCCAGTACTTC
.,.,TRBV20-1,TRBJ2-2,CSASVLANTGELFF,TGCAGTGCTAGTGTGCTAGCGAACACCGGGGAGCTGTTTTTT
.,.,TRBV5-6,TRBJ1-1,CASSLPRDLGTEAFF,TGTGCCAGCAGCTTGCCGAGGGATCTGGGAACTGAAGCTTTCTTT
.,.,TRBV3-1/TRBV3-2,TRBJ2-7,CASSQFAGTSYEQYF,TGTGCCAGCAGCCAATTCGCGGGAACCTCCTACGAGCAGTACTTC
.,TRBD1,TRBV19,TRBJ1-1,CASAETGDDGAFF,TGTGCCAGTGCGGAGACAGGGGACGACGGAGCTTTCTTT
.,.,TRBV15,TRBJ1-4,CATRTAYNEKLFF,TGTGCCACAAGAACAGCCTATAATGAAAAACTGTTTTTT
.,TRBD2,TRBV19,TRBJ2-7,CASSIEGLAGSYEQYF,TGTGCCAGTAGTATAGAGGGACTAGCGGGTTCCTACGAGCAGTACTTC
.,.,TRBV7-6,TRBJ1-1,CASSLDTGPNTEAFF,TGTGCCAGCAGCTTAGATACAGGCCCGAACACTGAAGCTTTCTTT
once,.,TRBV19,TRBJ1-1,CASSRIMNTEAFF,TGTGCCAGTAGTCGTATTATGAACACTGAAGCTTTCTTT
.,TRBD2,TRBV10-2,TRBJ2-7,CASLLPGGVYEQYF,TGCGCCAGCCTCCTCCCGGGAGGGGTTTACGAGCAGTACTTC
few,.,TRBV3-1/TRBV3-2,TRBJ1-2,CASSQDPPYGYTF,TGTGCCAGCAGCCAAGATCCTCCTTATGGCTACACCTTC
.,.,TRBV10-3,TRBJ2-7,CAISEPEVSYEQYF,TGTGCCATCAGTGAGCCTGAGGTCTCATACGAGCAGTACTTC
.,.,TRBV20-1,TRBJ1-1,CSAPPGTEAFF,TGCAGTGCCCCACCTGGGACAGAAGCTTTCTTT
.,.,TRBV7-8,TRBJ1-5,CASSSIGGAGSNQPQHF,TGTGCCAGCAGCTCAATAGGCGGGGCAGGGAGCAATCAGCCCCAGCATTTT
.,.,TRBV5-6,TRBJ1-2,CASSLTSWPYGYTF,TGTGCCAGCAGCTTAACGTCTTGGCCTTATGGCTACACCTTC
.,.,TRBV10-3,TRBJ2-5,CAISKGDTQETQYF,TGTGCCATCAGTAAAGGGGACACCCAAGAGACCCAGTACTTC
.,TRBD1,TRBV18,TRBJ1-2,CASSPTGVVNYGYTF,TGTGCCAGCTCACCGACAGGGGTAGTTAACTATGGCTACACCTTC
.,TRBD1,TRBV5-1,TRBJ2-2,CASSPDRGSTGELFF,TGCGCCAGCAGCCCCGACAGGGGATCCACCGGGGAGCTGTTTTTT
.,.,TRBV7-2,TRBJ1-4,CASSLRRGYEKLFF,TGTGCCAGCAGCTTAAGGAGGGGATATGAAAAACTGTTTTTT
.,.,TRBV6-5,TRBJ1-5,CASRATRNSNQPQHF,TGTGCCAGCAGGGCCACACGTAATAGCAATCAGCCCCAGCATTTT
.,.,TRBV7-9,TRBJ1-3,CASSLVAGLGNTIYF,TGTGCCAGCAGCTTAGTTGCAGGGCTTGGAAACACCATATATTTT
once,.,TRBV5-6,TRBJ1-2,CASTIGERGYTF,TGTGCCAGCACCATAGGGGAACGGGGCTACACCTTC
.,TRBD2,TRBV4-3,TRBJ2-5,CASSQAASGGETQYF,TGCGCCAGCAGCCAGGCTGCTAGCGGGGGGGAGACCCAGTACTTC
.,.,TRBV2,TRBJ1-1,CASGPDSNTEAFF,TGTGCCAGCGGACCTGACAGTAACACTGAAGCTTTCTTT
.,.,TRBV5-6,TRBJ1-2,CASSLGGTHYGYTF,TGTGCCAGCAGCTTGGGCGGGACGCACTATGGCTACACCTTC
.,.,TRBV6-5,TRBJ1-2,CASSYLWGGNNYGYTF,TGTGCCAGCAGTTACCTGTGGGGGGGGAACAACTATGGCTACACCTTC
.,TRBD1,TRBV6-5,TRBJ1-4,CASSYRTGVNEKLFF,TGTGCCAGCAGTTACAGAACAGGGGTAAATGAAAAACTGTTTTTT
.,.,TRBV24-1,TRBJ1-2,CATSNSDLSYGYTF,TGTGCCACCAGTAATTCGGACTTGAGCTATGGCTACACCTTC
.,.,TRBV11-2,TRBJ2-5,CASSPTGFQETQYF,TGTGCCAGCAGTCCTACAGGGTTCCAAGAGACCCAGTACTTC
.,TRBD1,TRBV24-1,TRBJ2-2,CATSDLDRGAGELFF,TGTGCCACCAGTGATTTAGACAGGGGGGCCGGGGAGCTGTTTTTT
.,.,TRBV5-4,TRBJ2-2,CASSLPGVGFTGELFF,TGTGCCAGCAGCCTCCCGGGGGTGGGTTTCACCGGGGAGCTGTTTTTT
.,TRBD2,TRBV12-3/TRBV12-4,TRBJ2-5,CASSPSGETQYF,TGTGCCAGCAGCCCTAGCGGTGAGACCCAGTACTTC
medium-sized,TRBD1,TRBV10-2,TRBJ1-6,CASWTGPDLHSPLHF,TGCGCCAGCTGGACAGGCCCCGACCTCCATTCACCCCTCCACTTT
once,.,TRBV6-5,TRBJ2-7,CASSSGESYEQYF,TGTGCCAGCAGTTCCGGGGAAAGCTACGAGCAGTACTTC
.,TRBD1,TRBV30,TRBJ2-7,CAWSVTGSEQYF,TGTGCCTGGAGTGTGACAGGGAGCGAGCAGTACTTC
.,.,TRBV5-6,TRBJ2-3,CASRHQYRDTQYF,TGTGCCAGCAGGCACCAGTACAGAGATACGCAGTATTTT
.,.,TRBV5-5,TRBJ1-1,CASSETGSGDTEAFF,TGTGCCAGCAGCGAAACAGGGAGCGGGGACACTGAAGCTTTCTTT
.,TRBD1,TRBV19,TRBJ1-4,CASSSTGDVVEKLFF,TGTGCCAGTAGTAGCACAGGGGACGTTGTTGAAAAACTGTTTTTT
once,.,TRBV7-3,TRBJ1-2,CASSPTAGDDYGYTF,TGTGCCAGCAGCCCAACAGCAGGGGACGACTATGGCTACACCTTC
.,TRBD2,TRBV24-1,TRBJ2-3,CATSFPVASGRGTDTQYF,TGTGCCACCAGTTTTCCCGTGGCTAGCGGGAGGGGGACAGATACGCAGTATTTT
.,.,TRBV30,TRBJ2-6,CAWSQGLVAGANVLTF,TGTGCCTGGAGTCAGGGGTTGGTAGCTGGGGCCAACGTCCTGACTTTC
.,TRBD1,TRBV7-9,TRBJ2-2,CASSRPPPGQGITGELFF,TGTGCCAGCAGCCGTCCCCCTCCGGGACAGGGGATCACCGGGGAGCTGTTTTTT
.,.,TRBV6-1,TRBJ1-3,CASSESPSGNTIYF,TGTGCCAGCAGTGAAAGTCCCAGTGGAAACACCATATATTTT
once,TRBD1,TRBV15,TRBJ2-4,CATSRGQGVIAKNIQYF,TGTGCCACCAGCAGAGGACAGGGGGTGATAGCCAAAAACATTCAGTACTTC
once,.,TRBV10-1,TRBJ1-1,CASSGSLAEAFF,TGCGCCAGCAGTGGGTCGTTAGCTGAAGCTTTCTTT
.,TRBD1,TRBV27,TRBJ1-2,CASSSDRHDYGYTF,TGTGCCAGCAGTTCGGACAGGCACGACTATGGCTACACCTTC
.,TRBD1,TRBV6-5,TRBJ1-2,CASSTPGGLGYGYTF,TGTGCCAGCAGTACCCCAGGGGGTCTCGGGTATGGCTACACCTTC
.,TRBD1,TRBV3-1/TRBV3-2,TRBJ1-1,CASSHGTGVWNTEAFF,TGTGCCAGCAGCCACGGAACAGGGGTCTGGAACACTGAAGCTTTCTTT
once,TRBD1,TRBV6-6,TRBJ1-2,CASSSLSGTVYGYTF,TGTGCCAGCAGTTCCCTCTCCGGGACAGTGTATGGCTACACCTTC
.,TRBD2,TRBV14,TRBJ2-3,CASSQGSGGLAADTQYF,TGTGCCAGCAGCCAAGGATCGGGTGGACTAGCGGCAGATACGCAGTATTTT
.,.,TRBV27,TRBJ1-2,CASRPNGEGHPDGYTF,TGTGCCAGCAGACCAAATGGGGAGGGACACCCCGATGGCTACACCTTC
.,.,TRBV7-2,TRBJ2-3,CASSLGLAGDTQYF,TGTGCCAGCAGCTTAGGGCTAGCTGGTGATACGCAGTATTTT
few,TRBD1,TRBV9,TRBJ1-1,CASSVAPDRSTTEAFF,TGTGCCAGCAGCGTCGCACCGGACAGGTCTACCACTGAAGCTTTCTTT
.,TRBD1,TRBV7-9,TRBJ1-1,CASSLGQEGEAFF,TGTGCCAGCAGCCTAGGACAGGAAGGTGAAGCTTTCTTT
.,TRBD1,TRBV4-1,TRBJ2-4,CASSQEGTGSDIQYF,TGCGCCAGCAGCCAAGAAGGGACAGGGAGTGACATTCAGTACTTC
.,.,TRBV7-8,TRBJ2-2,CASSLLGTGELFF,TGTGCCAGCAGCTTACTAGGCACCGGGGAGCTGTTTTTT